This TCR beta chain was sequenced in a study of patients and donors after allogeneic stem cell transplantation. The CDR3 is made up of 16 amino acids. CDR1 MNHEY and CDR2 SVGAGI come from the germline V gene. Trimming cost V 6 bases and J 2 bases; bases outside gene matches: 6. TCRdb reprocessed the RT-PCR reads via MiXCR and lists one record per CDR3 protein. This table has about 110,000 distinct CDR3 sequences, over 30% appearing once. Sequencing was carried out using blood, either unsorted or a sorted T cell fraction (not recorded which). The sequence was obtained from a human donor who was either an allogeneic HSCT recipient or a stem cell or donor lymphocyte infusion donor (not recorded which). It is not recorded whose cells these are; they may come from a transplant donor. The V and J genes are TRBV6-5 and TRBJ2-7; 14 bases map to TRBD2. This CDR3 reads CASSRLAGGTPYEQYF. CDR3 bases: TGTGCCAGCAGCCGACTAGCGGGAGGGACCCCCTACGAGCAGTACTTC.